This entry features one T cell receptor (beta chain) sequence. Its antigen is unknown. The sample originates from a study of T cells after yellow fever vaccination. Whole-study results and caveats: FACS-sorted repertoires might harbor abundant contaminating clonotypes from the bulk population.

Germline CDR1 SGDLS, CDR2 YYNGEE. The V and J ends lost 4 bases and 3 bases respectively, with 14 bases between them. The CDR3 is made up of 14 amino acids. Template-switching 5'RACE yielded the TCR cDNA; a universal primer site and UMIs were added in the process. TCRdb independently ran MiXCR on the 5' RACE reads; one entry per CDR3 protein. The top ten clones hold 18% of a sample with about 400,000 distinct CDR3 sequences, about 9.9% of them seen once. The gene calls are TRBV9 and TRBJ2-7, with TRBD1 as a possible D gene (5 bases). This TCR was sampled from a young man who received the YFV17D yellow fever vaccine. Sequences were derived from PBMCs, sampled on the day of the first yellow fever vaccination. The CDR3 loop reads CASSYRQTDYEQYF. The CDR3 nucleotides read TGTGCCAGCAGCTACCGACAGACAGACTACGAGCAGTACTTC. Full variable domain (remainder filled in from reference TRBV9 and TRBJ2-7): DSGVTQTPKHLITATGQRVTLRCSPRSGDLSVYWYQQSLDQGLQFLIQYYNGEERAKGNILERFSAQQFPDLHSELNLSSLELGDSALYFCASSYRQTDYEQYFGPGTRLTVT.